This T cell receptor (beta chain) was identified during a study of blood T cell repertoires in COVID-19. The V gene lost 5 bases and the J gene lost 1 base, with 20 bases spanning the gap. This CDR3 region has 17 residues. Per germline, CDR1 MDHEN and CDR2 SYDVKM. This clone was observed a single time. Clones were read by immunoSEQ multiplex PCR, and TCRdb kept only the in-frame ones, dropping some. In the table there are 200,000 to 250,000 clones, approximately 86% of which are singletons. Sample: PBMCs or T cells enriched from blood (not recorded which). The J gene is TRBJ1-1, the V gene TRBV28; D possibly corresponds to TRBD1 (6 bases). The clonotype was recovered from a man between 18 and 29 years old with acute COVID-19. CDR3 loop: CASSTNIPGHQNTEAFF. Here the CDR3 DNA reads TGTGCCAGCAGTACAAATATACCGGGACATCAGAACACTGAAGCTTTCTTT. Full variable domain (rest looked up from reference TRBV28 and TRBJ1-1): DVKVTQSSRYLVKRTGEKVFLECVQDMDHENMFWYRQDPGLGLRLIYFSYDVKMKEKGDIPEGYSVSREKKERFSLILESASTNQTSMYLCASSTNIPGHQNTEAFFGQGTRLTVV.